Following are 15 T cell receptor beta chains from one sample sequenced in a study of CD8+CD57+ T cells in acquired aplastic anemia. Previously, flow cytometry had revealed CD8+CD57+ cell expansion in the patients chosen for sequencing. TCR beta VDJ combinations and CDR3 sequences were profiled from genomic DNA. From the reads, TCRdb called clonotypes with MiXCR, one entry per CDR3 protein. The sample has 200,000 to 250,000 distinct CDR3 sequences, 65% seen once. Sequencing used sorted CD4+, CD8+, or CD8+CD57+ T cells (not recorded which) from PBMCs. These receptors were collected from a human donor with aplastic anemia.

This clonotype was counted many times. The V gene is TRBV24-1, the J gene TRBJ1-5; D not resolved. Germline CDR1 and CDR2: KGHDR and SFDVKD. The CDR3 is made up of 14 amino acids. Deletions cut 5 bases from V and 6 bases from J, with 13 bases between. The CDR3 here is CATSVNGASQPQHF. The CDR3, as DNA: TGTGCCACCAGTGTAAATGGCGCAAGTCAGCCCCAGCATTTT.

With regard to this clonotype: An end of the junction does not agree with germline; a read error may underlie this. The chain combines TRBV6-4 with TRBJ2-1; the match to TRBD2 covers 11 bases. Germline assignment: CDR1 MRHNA and CDR2 SNTAGT. The CDR3 length is 15 residues. The CDR3 spells CASSPASGGSNERFF. The CDR3 DNA sequence: TGCGCCAGCAGTCCAGCTAGCGGGGGGAGCAATGAGCGGTTCTTC.

The sample holds many counts of this clonotype. The chain carries TRBV19 and TRBJ1-2; D perhaps matches TRBD1 (6 bases). The CDR3 has 11 residues. The germline V gene encodes CDR1 LNHDA and CDR2 SQIVND (reference sequence). V lost 10 bases to trimming and J lost 7 bases, with 13 bases between them. The CDR3 region is CATEAGVGYTF. The CDR3 DNA sequence: TGTGCCACGGAAGCAGGGGTTGGCTACACCTTC.

V gene TRBV7-6 combines with J gene TRBJ2-3; D is perhaps TRBD2 (6 bases). V was pared by 5 bases and J by 2 bases, with 14 bases between. Per germline, CDR1 SGHVS and CDR2 FNYEAQ. CDR3 length: 15 residues. The CDR3 DNA reads TGTGCCAGCAGCCAACGCTGGGACTTCACAGATACGCAGTATTTT. Translated: CASSQRWDFTDTQYF.

In its sample, this clonotype was seen many times. The chain uses TRBV6-1 and TRBJ1-1; D remains ambiguous. Germline lookup yields CDR1 MNHNS and CDR2 SASEGT. V dropped 6 bases and J dropped 4 bases, with 12 bases sitting between them. The CDR3 length is 13 residues. CDR3 in amino acids: CASRDGDVTEAFF. CDR3 bases: TGTGCCAGCAGGGACGGGGATGTCACTGAAGCTTTCTTT.

This clonotype came up a few times. This chain links TRBV19 with TRBJ2-7, with D unclear. CDR1 and CDR2 (germline): LNHDA, SQIVND (reference sequence). Trimming removed 4 bases from V and 0 bases from J, with 13 bases in between. The CDR3 totals 15 residues. The CDR3 protein is CASSRQGPGSYEQYF. The CDR3 DNA sequence: TGTGCCAGTAGTAGACAAGGGCCAGGCTCCTACGAGCAGTACTTC. Full variable domain (outside the CDR3, taken from reference TRBV19 and TRBJ2-7): DGGITQSPKYLFRKEGQNVTLSCEQNLNHDAMYWYRQDPGQGLRLIYYSQIVNDFQKGDIAEGYSVSREKKESFPLTVTSAQKNPTAFYLCASSRQGPGSYEQYFGPGTRLTVT.

The chain couples TRBV20-1 to TRBJ2-7; D possibly matches TRBD1 or TRBD2 (5 bases each). V was clipped by 0 bases and J by 3 bases, with 15 bases between them. The germline V gene has CDR1 DFQATT and CDR2 SNEGSKA (reference sequence). The CDR3 totals 15 residues. For the CDR3, the DNA is TGCAGTGCTAGAGACATGGGGCGGGCTATCTACGAGCAGTACTTC. It specifies CSARDMGRAIYEQYF.

In this sample, this clonotype turned up a few times. In DNA form, the CDR3 reads TGTGCCACCAGCATCCGGGACAGGGTTTGGGAGCAGTACTTC. Protein: CATSIRDRVWEQYF. The chain couples TRBV15 to TRBJ2-7; 9 bases are a match to TRBD1. V gave up 4 bases and J gave up 7 bases; unmatched junction bases: 8. Germline V CDR1 and CDR2: LNHNV, YYDKDF (reference sequence). The CDR3 is made up of 14 amino acids.

This clonotype was recorded a few times. The V call is TRBV10-3, the J call TRBJ1-5, with 7 bases fitting TRBD1. With 6 bases clipped from V and 3 bases from J, the junction kept 17 bases outside the gene matches. The CDR3 is 18 amino acids. CDR1 and CDR2 (germline): ENHRY, SYGVKD. CDR3 sequence: CAIREGDIVGQTNQPQHF. Written as DNA, the CDR3 is TGTGCCATCAGGGAAGGGGACATCGTGGGACAGACCAATCAGCCCCAGCATTTT.

A single count supports this clonotype. The V gene is TRBV11-2, the J gene TRBJ2-7; no clear D gene. V was shortened by 1 base and J by 0 bases, with 10 bases between the two germline ends. CDR1 is SGHAT, CDR2 FQNNGV, per germline. The CDR3 covers 15 residues. The CDR3 nucleotides read TGTGCCAGCAGCTTAGGTCTTCTCCTCTCCTACGAGCAGTACTTC. Protein product: CASSLGLLLSYEQYF.

This clonotype was seen only a few times. In nucleotides, the CDR3 is TGTGCCAGCAGTTACAGGGGGCGCAGGGATACGCAGTATTTT. Translating it yields CASSYRGRRDTQYF. J is TRBJ2-3 and V is TRBV7-9; 9 nucleotides align to TRBD1. Germline CDR1 is SEHNR and CDR2 is FQNEAQ (reference sequence). The CDR3 length is 14 residues. The V gene end was trimmed by 6 bases and the J gene end by 6 bases; junction bases not matched to a gene: 7.

Remarks on this clonotype: A junction end diverges from the germline sequence, so it may reflect a read error. V is TRBV10-2 and J is TRBJ1-6; D call uncertain. CDR3 size: 16 residues. Germline V gene sequence: CDR1 WSHSY, CDR2 SAAADI. CDR3 nucleotides: TGTGCCAGCAGCCCTCTTTTGGCGGACCGCAACTCACCCCTCCACTTT. Its translation: CASSPLLADRNSPLHF.

The rearrangement links TRBV5-6 to TRBJ2-3; TRBD2 matches 9 bases. CDR3 length equals 14 residues. Germline-derived CDR1 and CDR2 are SGHDT and YYEEEE. V shed 8 bases and J 5 bases; nucleotides not matched to a gene: 9. CDR3 DNA sequence: TGTGCCAGTGACTCCGCGGGGGGGTTAGATACGCAGTATTTT. Its translation is CASDSAGGLDTQYF.

The chain uses TRBV9 and TRBJ1-1; no definite D call. The CDR3 extends over 14 amino acids. V was clipped by 0 bases and J by 1 base, with 7 bases between them. CDR1 and CDR2 (germline): SGDLS, YYNGEE. The CDR3 is CASSVGPTNTEAFF. The CDR3 bases are TGTGCCAGCAGCGTAGGACCGACGAACACTGAAGCTTTCTTT.

This clonotype was observed a single time. The gene calls are TRBV25-1 and TRBJ2-3, with D possibly TRBD2 on 6 matching bases. CDR1 and CDR2 (germline): MGHDK, SYGVNS. The CDR3 contains 13 residues. Trimming stripped 0 bases from V and 6 bases from J, with 7 bases between. The CDR3 DNA is TGTGCCAGCAGTGAATATCGGGGGGATACGCAGTATTTT. Its protein product is CASSEYRGDTQYF.